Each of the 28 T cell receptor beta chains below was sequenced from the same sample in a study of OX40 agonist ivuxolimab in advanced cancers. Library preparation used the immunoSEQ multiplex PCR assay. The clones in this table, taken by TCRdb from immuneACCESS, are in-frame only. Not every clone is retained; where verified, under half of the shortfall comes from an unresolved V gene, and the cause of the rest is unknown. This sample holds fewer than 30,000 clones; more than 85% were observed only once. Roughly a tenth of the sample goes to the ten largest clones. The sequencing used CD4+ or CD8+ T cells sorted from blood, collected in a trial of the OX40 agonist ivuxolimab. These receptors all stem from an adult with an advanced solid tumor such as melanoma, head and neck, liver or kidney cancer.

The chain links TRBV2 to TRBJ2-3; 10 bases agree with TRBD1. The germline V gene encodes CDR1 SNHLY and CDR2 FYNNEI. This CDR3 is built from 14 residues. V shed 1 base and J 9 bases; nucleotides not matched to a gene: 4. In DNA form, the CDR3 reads TGTGCCAGCAGTGAAGTCGGGACAGGGGAAACGCAGTATTTT. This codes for CASSEVGTGETQYF.

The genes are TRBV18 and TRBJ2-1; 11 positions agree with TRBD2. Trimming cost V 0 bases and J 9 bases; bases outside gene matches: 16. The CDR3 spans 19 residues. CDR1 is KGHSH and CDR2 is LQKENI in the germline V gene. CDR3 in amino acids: CASSPPGGFLAGGPGEQFF. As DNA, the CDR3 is TGTGCCAGCTCACCACCGGGAGGGTTTCTAGCGGGAGGCCCCGGTGAGCAGTTCTTC.

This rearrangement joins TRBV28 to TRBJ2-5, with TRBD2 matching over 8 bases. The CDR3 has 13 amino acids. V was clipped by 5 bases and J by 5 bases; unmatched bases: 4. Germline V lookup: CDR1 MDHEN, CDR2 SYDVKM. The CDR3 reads CASSPPGGETQYF. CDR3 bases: TGTGCCAGCAGTCCGCCGGGGGGGGAGACCCAGTACTTC.

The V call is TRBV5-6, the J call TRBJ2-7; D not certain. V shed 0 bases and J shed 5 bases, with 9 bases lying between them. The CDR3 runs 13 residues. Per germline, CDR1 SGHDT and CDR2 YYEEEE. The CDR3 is CASSLVGFDEQYF. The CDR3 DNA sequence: TGTGCCAGCAGCTTGGTAGGGTTCGACGAGCAGTACTTC.

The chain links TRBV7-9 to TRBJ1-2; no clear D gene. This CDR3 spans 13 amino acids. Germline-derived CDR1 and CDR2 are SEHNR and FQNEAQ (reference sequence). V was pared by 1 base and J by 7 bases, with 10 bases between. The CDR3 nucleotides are TGTGCCAGCAGCTTAGGTGCGGAAAGTGGCTACACCTTC. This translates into CASSLGAESGYTF.

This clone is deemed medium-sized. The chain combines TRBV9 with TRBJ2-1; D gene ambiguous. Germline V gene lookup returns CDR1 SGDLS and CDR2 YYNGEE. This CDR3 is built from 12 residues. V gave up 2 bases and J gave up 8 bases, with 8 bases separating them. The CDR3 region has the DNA TGTGCCAGCAGCGTTTATGATCATGAGCAGTTCTTC. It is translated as CASSVYDHEQFF.

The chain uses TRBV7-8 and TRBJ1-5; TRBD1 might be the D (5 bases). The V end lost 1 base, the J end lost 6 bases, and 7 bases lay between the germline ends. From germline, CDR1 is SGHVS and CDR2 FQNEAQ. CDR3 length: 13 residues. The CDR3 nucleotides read TGTGCCAGCAGCTTAGACAGGTTTCAGCCCCAGCATTTT. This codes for CASSLDRFQPQHF.

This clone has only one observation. The CDR3 DNA is TGCGCCAGCAGCCAAGATCCAGGGGGCGACTTCTACGAGCAGTACTTC. Amino acid sequence: CASSQDPGGDFYEQYF. The chain combines TRBV4-1 with TRBJ2-7; 8 bases map to TRBD1. This CDR3 is 16 amino acids long. In germline, CDR1 is MGHRA, CDR2 YSYEKL. V dropped 0 bases and J dropped 3; count of bases not matched to a gene: 7.

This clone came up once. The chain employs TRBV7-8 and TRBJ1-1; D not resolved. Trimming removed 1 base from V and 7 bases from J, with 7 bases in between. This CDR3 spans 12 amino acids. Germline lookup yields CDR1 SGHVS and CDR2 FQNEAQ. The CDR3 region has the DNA TGTGCCAGCAGCTTAGGGGCCAGTGAAGCTTTCTTT. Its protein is CASSLGASEAFF.

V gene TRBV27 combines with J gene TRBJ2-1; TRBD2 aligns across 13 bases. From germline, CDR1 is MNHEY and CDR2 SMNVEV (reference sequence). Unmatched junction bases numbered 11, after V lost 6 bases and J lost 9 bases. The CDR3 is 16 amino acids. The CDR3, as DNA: TGTGCCAGCAGGCTCCTACTAGCGGGAGGGCTGGGTGAGCAGTTCTTC. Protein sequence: CASRLLLAGGLGEQFF.

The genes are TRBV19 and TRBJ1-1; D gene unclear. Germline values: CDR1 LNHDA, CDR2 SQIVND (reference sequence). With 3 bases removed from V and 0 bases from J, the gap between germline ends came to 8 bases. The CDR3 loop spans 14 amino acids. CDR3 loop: CASSIPSVNTEAFF. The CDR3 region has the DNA TGTGCCAGTAGTATCCCAAGCGTGAACACTGAAGCTTTCTTT. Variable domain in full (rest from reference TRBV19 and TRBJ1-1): DGGITQSPKYLFRKEGQNVTLSCEQNLNHDAMYWYRQDPGQGLRLIYYSQIVNDFQKGDIAEGYSVSREKKESFPLTVTSAQKNPTAFYLCASSIPSVNTEAFFGQGTRLTVV.

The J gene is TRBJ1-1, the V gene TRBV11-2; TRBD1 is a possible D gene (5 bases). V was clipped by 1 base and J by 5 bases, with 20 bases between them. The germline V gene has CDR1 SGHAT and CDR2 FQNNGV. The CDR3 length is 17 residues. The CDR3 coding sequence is TGTGCCAGCAGCTTAGTGGTAGGGACTGGGATAGTGACTGAAGCTTTCTTT. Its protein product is CASSLVVGTGIVTEAFF.

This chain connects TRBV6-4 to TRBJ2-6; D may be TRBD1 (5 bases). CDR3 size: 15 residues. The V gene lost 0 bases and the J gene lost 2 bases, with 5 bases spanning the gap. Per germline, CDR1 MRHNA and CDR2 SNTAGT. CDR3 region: CASSDSGAGANVLTF. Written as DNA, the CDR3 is TGTGCCAGCAGTGACTCAGGGGCTGGGGCCAACGTCCTGACTTTC.

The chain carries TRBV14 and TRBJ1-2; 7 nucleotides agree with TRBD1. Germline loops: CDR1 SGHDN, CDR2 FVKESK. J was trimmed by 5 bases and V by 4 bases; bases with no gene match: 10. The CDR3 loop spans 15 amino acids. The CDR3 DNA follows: TGTGCCAGCAGCCCGGACAGGTTTCCCCCTTATGGCTACACCTTC. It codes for CASSPDRFPPYGYTF.

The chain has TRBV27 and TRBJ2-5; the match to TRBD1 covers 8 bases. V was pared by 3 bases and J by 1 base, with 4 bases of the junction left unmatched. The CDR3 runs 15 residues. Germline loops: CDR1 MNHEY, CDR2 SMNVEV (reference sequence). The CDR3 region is CASSLGTGPQETQYF. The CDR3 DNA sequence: TGTGCCAGCAGTTTGGGGACAGGCCCCCAAGAGACCCAGTACTTC.

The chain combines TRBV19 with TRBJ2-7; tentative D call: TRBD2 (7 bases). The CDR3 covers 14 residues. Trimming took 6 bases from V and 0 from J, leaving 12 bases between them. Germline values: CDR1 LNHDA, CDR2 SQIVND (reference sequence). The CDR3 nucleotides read TGTGCCAGTAGCCCCGGGGGGCCCTCCTACGAGCAGTACTTC. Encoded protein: CASSPGGPSYEQYF.

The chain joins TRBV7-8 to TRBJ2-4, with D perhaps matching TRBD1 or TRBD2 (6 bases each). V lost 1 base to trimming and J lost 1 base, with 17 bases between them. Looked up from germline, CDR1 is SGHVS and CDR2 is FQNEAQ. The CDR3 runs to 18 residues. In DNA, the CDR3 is TGTGCCAGCAGCTTAGTCATTTGGGGGGCCGGGGCCAAAAACATTCAGTACTTC. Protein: CASSLVIWGAGAKNIQYF.

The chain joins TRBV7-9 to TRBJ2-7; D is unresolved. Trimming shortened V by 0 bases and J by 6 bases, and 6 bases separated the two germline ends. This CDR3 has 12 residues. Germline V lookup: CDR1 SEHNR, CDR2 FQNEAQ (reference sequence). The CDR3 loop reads CASSLAGPEQYF. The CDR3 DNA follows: TGTGCCAGCAGCTTAGCCGGGCCCGAGCAGTACTTC.

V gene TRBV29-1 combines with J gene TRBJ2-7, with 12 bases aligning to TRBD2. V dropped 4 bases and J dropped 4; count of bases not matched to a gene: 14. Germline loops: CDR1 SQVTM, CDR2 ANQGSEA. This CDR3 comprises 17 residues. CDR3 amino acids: CSVAGTATSGSWYEQYF. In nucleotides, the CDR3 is TGCAGCGTTGCCGGGACAGCGACTAGCGGGAGCTGGTACGAGCAGTACTTC.

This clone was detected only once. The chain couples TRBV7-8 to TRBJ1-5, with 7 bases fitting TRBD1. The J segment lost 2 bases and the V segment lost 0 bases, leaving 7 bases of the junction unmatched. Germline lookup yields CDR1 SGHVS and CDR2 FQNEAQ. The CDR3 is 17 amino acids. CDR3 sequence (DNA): TGTGCCAGCAGCTTAGCCGGAAAGACAGGGCGCAATCAGCCCCAGCATTTT. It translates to CASSLAGKTGRNQPQHF.

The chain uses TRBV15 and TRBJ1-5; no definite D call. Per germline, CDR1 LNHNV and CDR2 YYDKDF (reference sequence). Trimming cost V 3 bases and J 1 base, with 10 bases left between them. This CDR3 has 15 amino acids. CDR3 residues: CATSRGRLSNQPQHF. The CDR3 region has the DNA TGTGCCACCAGCAGGGGAAGATTAAGCAATCAGCCCCAGCATTTT.

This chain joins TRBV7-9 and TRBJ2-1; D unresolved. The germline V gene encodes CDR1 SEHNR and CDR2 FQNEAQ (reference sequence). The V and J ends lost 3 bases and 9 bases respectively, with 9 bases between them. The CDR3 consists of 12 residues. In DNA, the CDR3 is TGTGCCAGCAGCTTTTCCACCCCTGAGCAGTTCTTC. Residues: CASSFSTPEQFF.

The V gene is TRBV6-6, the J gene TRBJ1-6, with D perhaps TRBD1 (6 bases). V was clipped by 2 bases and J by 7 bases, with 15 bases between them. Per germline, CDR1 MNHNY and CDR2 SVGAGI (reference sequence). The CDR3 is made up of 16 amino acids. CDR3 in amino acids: CASSYGWDTFNSPLHF. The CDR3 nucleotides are TGTGCCAGCAGTTACGGTTGGGACACGTTCAATTCACCCCTCCACTTT.

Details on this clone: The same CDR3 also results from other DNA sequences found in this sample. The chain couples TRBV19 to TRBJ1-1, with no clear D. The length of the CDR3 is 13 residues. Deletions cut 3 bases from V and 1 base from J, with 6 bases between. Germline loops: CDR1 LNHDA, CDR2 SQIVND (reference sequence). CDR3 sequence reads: CASSIGRNTEAFF. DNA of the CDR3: TGTGCCAGTAGTATCGGCAGGAACACTGAAGCTTTCTTT.

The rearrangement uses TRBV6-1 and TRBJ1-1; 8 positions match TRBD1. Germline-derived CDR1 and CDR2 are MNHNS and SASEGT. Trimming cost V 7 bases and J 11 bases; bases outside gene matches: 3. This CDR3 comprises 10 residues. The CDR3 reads CASNPGGAFF. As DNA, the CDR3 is TGTGCCAGCAATCCAGGGGGCGCTTTCTTT.

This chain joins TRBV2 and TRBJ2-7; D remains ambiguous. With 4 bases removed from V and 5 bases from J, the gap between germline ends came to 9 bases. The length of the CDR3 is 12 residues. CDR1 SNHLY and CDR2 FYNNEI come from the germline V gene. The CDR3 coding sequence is TGTGCCAGCAGTGTTGGAGACGACGAGCAGTACTTC. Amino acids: CASSVGDDEQYF.

CDR3 nucleotides: TGCAGCGTTGAAGAAGGATACACTGAAGCTTTCTTT. This encodes CSVEEGYTEAFF. The rearrangement joins TRBV29-1 to TRBJ1-1; D is unresolved. Trimming removed 0 bases from V and 3 bases from J, with 5 bases in between. The CDR3 runs 12 residues. CDR1 and CDR2 from the germline V gene are SQVTM and ANQGSEA.

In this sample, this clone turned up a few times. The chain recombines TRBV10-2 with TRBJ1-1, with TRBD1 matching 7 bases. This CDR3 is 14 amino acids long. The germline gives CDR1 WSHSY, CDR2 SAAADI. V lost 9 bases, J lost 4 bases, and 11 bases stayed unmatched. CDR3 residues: CASWDSSRGTEAFF. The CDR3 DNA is TGCGCCAGTTGGGACAGTTCGCGGGGCACTGAAGCTTTCTTT.